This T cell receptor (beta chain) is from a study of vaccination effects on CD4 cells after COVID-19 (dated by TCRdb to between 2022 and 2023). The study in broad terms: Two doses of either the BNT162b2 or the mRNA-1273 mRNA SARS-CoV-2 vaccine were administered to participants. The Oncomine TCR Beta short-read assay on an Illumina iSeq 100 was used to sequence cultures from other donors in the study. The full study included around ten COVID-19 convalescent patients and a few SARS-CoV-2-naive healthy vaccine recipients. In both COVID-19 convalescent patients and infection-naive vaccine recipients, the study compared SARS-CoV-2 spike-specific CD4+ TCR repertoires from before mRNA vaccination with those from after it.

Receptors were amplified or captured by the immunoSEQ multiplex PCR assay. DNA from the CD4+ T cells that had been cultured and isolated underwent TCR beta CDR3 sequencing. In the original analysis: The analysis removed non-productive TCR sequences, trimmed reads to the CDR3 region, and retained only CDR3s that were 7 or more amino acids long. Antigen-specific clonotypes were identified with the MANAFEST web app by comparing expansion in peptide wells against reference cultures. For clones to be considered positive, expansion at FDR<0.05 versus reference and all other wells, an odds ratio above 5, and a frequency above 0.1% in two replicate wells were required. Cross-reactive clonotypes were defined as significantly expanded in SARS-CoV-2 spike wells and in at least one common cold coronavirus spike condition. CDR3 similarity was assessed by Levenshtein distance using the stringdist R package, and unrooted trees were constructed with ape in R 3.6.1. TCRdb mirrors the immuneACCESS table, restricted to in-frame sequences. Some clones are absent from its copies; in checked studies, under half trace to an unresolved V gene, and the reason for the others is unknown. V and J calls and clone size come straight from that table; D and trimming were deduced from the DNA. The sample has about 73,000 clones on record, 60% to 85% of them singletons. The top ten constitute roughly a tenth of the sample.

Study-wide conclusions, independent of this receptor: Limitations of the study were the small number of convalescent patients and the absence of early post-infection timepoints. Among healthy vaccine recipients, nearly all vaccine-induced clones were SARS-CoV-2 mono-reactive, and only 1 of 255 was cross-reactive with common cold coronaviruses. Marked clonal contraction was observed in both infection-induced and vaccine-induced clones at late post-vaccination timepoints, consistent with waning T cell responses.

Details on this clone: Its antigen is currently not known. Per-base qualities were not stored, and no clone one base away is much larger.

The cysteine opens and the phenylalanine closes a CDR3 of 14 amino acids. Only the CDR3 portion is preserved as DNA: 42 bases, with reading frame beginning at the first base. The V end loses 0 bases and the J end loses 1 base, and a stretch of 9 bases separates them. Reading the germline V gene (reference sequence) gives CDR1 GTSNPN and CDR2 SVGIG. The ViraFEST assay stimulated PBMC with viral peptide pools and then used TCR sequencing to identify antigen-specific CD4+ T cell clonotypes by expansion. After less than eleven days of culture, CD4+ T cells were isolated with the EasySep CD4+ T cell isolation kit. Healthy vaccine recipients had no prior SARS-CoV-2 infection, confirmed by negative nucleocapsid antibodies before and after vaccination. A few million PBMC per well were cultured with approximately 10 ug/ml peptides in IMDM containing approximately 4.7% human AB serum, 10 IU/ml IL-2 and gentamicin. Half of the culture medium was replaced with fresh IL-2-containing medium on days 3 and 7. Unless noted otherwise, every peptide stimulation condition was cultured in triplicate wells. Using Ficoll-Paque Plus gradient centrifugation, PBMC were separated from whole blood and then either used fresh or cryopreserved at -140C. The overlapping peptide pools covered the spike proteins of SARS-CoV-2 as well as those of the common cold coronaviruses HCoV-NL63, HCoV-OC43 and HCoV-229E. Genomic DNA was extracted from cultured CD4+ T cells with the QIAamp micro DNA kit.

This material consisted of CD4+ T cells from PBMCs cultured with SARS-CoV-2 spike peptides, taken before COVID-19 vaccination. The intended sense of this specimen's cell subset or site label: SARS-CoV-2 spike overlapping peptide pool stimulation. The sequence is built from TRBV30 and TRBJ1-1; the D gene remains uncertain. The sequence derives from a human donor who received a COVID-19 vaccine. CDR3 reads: CAWSVSASNTEAFF. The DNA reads TGTGCCTGGAGTGTCTCGGCCTCGAACACTGAAGCTTTCTTT.